Listed here is a single T cell receptor (beta chain). Its antigen is unknown. One junction end disagrees with the germline gene, perhaps due to a read error. For CDR1 and CDR2, the germline V gene (reference sequence) lists SGHAT and FQDESV. CDR3 length: 14 amino acids, cysteine to phenylalanine. This entry keeps only the CDR3 DNA: 42 bases, framed from base 1. RNA was extracted from bulk unsorted tissue and checked for quality with a NanoDrop ND-1000 and an Agilent 2100. Distant non-tumor tissue taken more than 3 cm from the tumor edge was used as the normal lung sample. Newly diagnosed lung cancer patients without prior chemotherapy who had been admitted for thoracic surgery in China between August and November 2014 were enrolled as donors. Patients with previous radiotherapy or chemotherapy, or with another concurrent cancer, were excluded from the study. Pieces of surgical tissue measuring about 1-2.2 cm3 were kept in RNAlater solution and stored at -80 degrees C until use.

Libraries were constructed by multiplex PCR. The sample was run on an Illumina HiSeq 2500. Following protocols modified from ARM-PCR, the researchers constructed TCRbeta libraries through three rounds of nested PCR with primers (Table S4). Before sequencing, PCR products of 200-500 bp were cut from the gel and purified using the QIAquick gel extraction kit. Per the original workflow: Trimmomatic was used to clean the reads, FLASH was used to merge the reads into complete CDR3 sequences, and MiTCR was used to assign the reads to V(D)J germline segments. Clonal diversity was computed as the inverse Simpson's index with VDJtools. A read counted as productive if the sequence was in-frame and lacked a premature stop codon. TCRdb reanalyzed the raw reads on its own, using fastp at Q25 for trimming and MiXCR for clone calling, and kept in-frame beta chains. Each entry is one CDR3 protein sequence, shown with its most common DNA and genes. In this record, the V and J calls reflect TCRdb's handling and not the investigators' own analysis. The sample yields roughly 120,000 distinct CDR3 sequences; under 65% were counted once. Over 15% of the sample belongs to the ten largest clones.

The record originates from a study of tumor and adjacent non-tumor tissue in lung cancer (dated by TCRdb to about 2018). Regarding the study in general: The cohort included some twelve adenocarcinoma, a couple of squamous cell carcinoma and 1 small cell lung cancer patients. Among the approximately 15 patients, ages ranged from about 31 to 76 years, some 10 were men and 5 were women, and disease was TNM stage I to III. In total, sequencing yielded some 130 million productive TCRbeta reads, which works out to an average of about 4 million reads per sample. Bulk TCRbeta repertoires were compared between lung tumor tissue and matched distant non-tumor lung tissue obtained from 15 lung cancer patients. TCRbeta CDR3 sequencing was performed on 30 to 35 paired specimens, with one tumor sample and one normal lung sample collected per patient. Overall study results and their limits: Neither the sequencing platform nor unique molecular identifiers are named or mentioned anywhere in the methods. TCR diversity was significantly higher in younger patients, and greater tumor TCR diversity was associated with shorter overall survival and shorter disease-free survival. Only 15 or so patients were included in the cohort, and the need for larger samples and more detailed clinical data was noted by the authors. The top 100 clones made up a significantly larger cumulative share of the repertoire in normal lung than in tumor tissue. Peripheral blood was not sequenced, so blood TCRbeta repertoires in these lung cancer patients were not examined. Significantly higher TCR diversity (inverse Simpson) was observed in tumor tissue than in normal lung tissue (approximately 440 vs 150, P = 0.0075, Mann-Whitney U test).

The specimen was distant non-tumor lung tissue. This TCR was recovered from a man between 60 and 75 years old with non-small cell lung cancer. Recombination connected TRBV11-1 to TRBJ2-1; matching of 6 bases hints at TRBD2 as the D gene. The base sequence is TGTGTCAGCAGCTTACGGACTACCTACAATGAGCAGTTCTTC. Translated, it reads CVSSLRTTYNEQFF.